This T cell receptor (beta chain) was identified during a study of identical twins (dated by TCRdb to the mid-2010s). The study in broad terms: To test whether fetal clonotypes persist, the study used deep sequencing on TCR alpha and beta repertoires from monozygotic twins, unrelated adults of various ages, and cord blood. To rule out contamination, replicate twin experiments were performed at different times with different library preparation protocols. Study-wide findings and limitations: Out-of-frame TCR alpha sharing in monozygotic twins was systematically underestimated by recombination models, whereas sharing between unrelated individuals was in agreement with the recombination models. Because the same donors could not be followed over many years, the conclusions depended on cross-sectional statistical analysis. Zero-insertion analyses could be partly confounded by invariant T cells such as MAIT and iNKT, although diverse VJ usage argued against such confounding for most clonotypes. Compared with coincidental sharing between unrelated individuals, out-of-frame TCR alpha sequences shared between twins showed an excess of sequences with low generation probability. Fewer insertions were carried by abundant cord blood beta clonotypes; a weaker similar trend was observed in young adult naive repertoires, while no such trend was observed in memory repertoires. The excess sharing between twins in beta out-of-frame sequences was weaker because fewer shared sequences reduced the signal-to-noise ratio.

Library method: 5' RACE. The sequencing machine was an Illumina HiSeq 2000. Template switching added a universal primer binding site, and the final cDNA carried a unique molecular identifier that allowed TCR cDNA molecules to be counted accurately. Specific primers in the conserved constant-segment region were used to synthesize first-strand cDNA for TCR alpha and beta chains. Each cDNA library was double barcoded, with a SMART-Mk sample barcode plus Illumina barcodes, to control for contamination. Two successive PCR steps introduced TruSeq adapter sequences along with Illumina sample barcodes. TCR alpha and beta cDNA libraries were sequenced on the Illumina HiSeq platform with custom primers. The study's own analysis went as follows. Raw reads were processed with MiGEC to extract unique molecular identifiers, and MiXCR was used to determine CDR3 positions. For each individual, recombination models were inferred using an EM algorithm with the repgenHMM and IGoR tools. The analysis of shared clonotypes was done with the tcR package in R, with sharing normalized by the product of cloneset sizes. To study raw recombination free of thymic and clonal selection effects, out-of-frame nonproductive sequences were analyzed. In-frame beta chains were kept once TCRdb had trimmed the public reads at Q25 with fastp and called clones with MiXCR. Every distinct CDR3 protein forms one entry, paired with its most common genes and DNA. The V and J calls and clone size come from TCRdb's table, not from the authors' own analysis. The sample includes roughly 490,000 distinct CDR3 sequences, with roughly an eighth observed a single time. The ten most abundant clones make up approximately 1% of the sample.

Turning to this clonotype: It lacks a known antigen. No much larger clonotype is one base removed from it; base qualities were not supplied.

Every donor was a healthy Caucasian. Three pairs of female monozygotic twins, all aged 18 to 29 years, made up the twin cohort. Positive isolation kits from Invitrogen were used to isolate the CD4+ and CD8+ T cell populations. The germline V gene yields SGHDT for CDR1 and YYEEEE for CDR2. Measured from the cysteine to the phenylalanine, the CDR3 is 15 residues long. The read is trimmed to its CDR3 DNA, 45 bases read in frame from base 1. V is clipped by 2 bases and J by 1 base, and the sequence between their germline boundaries is 9 bases long. This sample was also put to use in a study of yellow fever vaccine responses in identical twins. Per that second paper: The authors reported that the T cell response to vaccination in identical twins appeared partly convergent and partly personalized. Focusing on identical twins, the study followed the T cell clones that responded to the vaccine, and did so with precision.

The source of this sequence is a woman aged 18-29 years in good health. The specimen was CD4+ T cells sorted from blood. The rearrangement joined TRBV5-6 to TRBJ2-2, with TRBD2 as a weak D call on 6 bases. The nucleotides are TGTGCCAGCAGCTTTGGGGGGAAGAACACCGGGGAGCTGTTTTTT. Its protein is CASSFGGKNTGELFF.